Shown below are 18 T cell receptor beta chains from a single sample sequenced in a study of response to subunit inactivated influenza vaccine (dated by TCRdb to the late 2010s). Preparation of the library involved RT-PCR. Sequencing was performed on an Illumina HiSeq 2500. Using fastp at Q25 and MiXCR, TCRdb reprocessed the public reads and kept productive beta chains. Each CDR3 protein appears once, grouped with its most common genes and DNA. The sample has under 800,000 distinct CDR3 sequences on record, more than 11% of them singletons. The ten largest clonotypes hold around 7% of the sample. The sequenced sample was PBMCs from blood, obtained roughly 2 weeks before vaccination. The receptors here all came from a man aged 45 to 65 who received an inactivated influenza vaccine. Donor details come from another sample of the same person, matched by shared clones.

This clonotype showed up many times. The rearrangement uses TRBV19 and TRBJ2-4; 9 bases agree with TRBD1. The CDR3 runs 17 residues. V gave up 4 bases and J gave up 0 bases; unmatched junction bases: 7. Germline V lookup: CDR1 LNHDA, CDR2 SQIVND (reference sequence). CDR3 region: CASSRGTGILAKNIQYF. CDR3 nucleotide sequence: TGTGCCAGTAGTAGAGGGACAGGGATATTAGCCAAAAACATTCAGTACTTC. The variable domain in full, with the rest retrieved from reference TRBV19 and TRBJ2-4, is DGGITQSPKYLFRKEGQNVTLSCEQNLNHDAMYWYRQDPGQGLRLIYYSQIVNDFQKGDIAEGYSVSREKKESFPLTVTSAQKNPTAFYLCASSRGTGILAKNIQYFGAGTRLSVL.

The chain joins TRBV29-1 to TRBJ2-1, with 7 nucleotides matching TRBD2. The V and J ends lost 3 bases and 0 bases, in that order; junction bases with no gene match: 2. From germline, CDR1 is SQVTM and CDR2 ANQGSEA. This CDR3 is built from 14 residues. The CDR3 sequence is CSVEGGSSYNEQFF. Here the CDR3 DNA reads TGCAGCGTTGAGGGCGGGAGCTCCTACAATGAGCAGTTCTTC.

In DNA, the CDR3 is TGTGCCAGCAGCTTGGTCCAGACTAGCGGGAGTTCCAATGAGCAGTTCTTC. Residues: CASSLVQTSGSSNEQFF. This chain links TRBV5-6 with TRBJ2-1, with 12 bases fitting TRBD2. This CDR3 comprises 17 residues. Germline CDR1 and CDR2: SGHDT and YYEEEE. After removal of 0 bases from V and 6 bases from J, the junction contained 7 bases not matched to a gene.

CDR3 sequence reads: CASRTPRTSGRGGELFF. CDR3 bases: TGTGCCAGCAGAACTCCAAGGACTAGCGGGAGAGGCGGGGAGCTGTTTTTT. The V call is TRBV7-9, the J call TRBJ2-2, with 13 bases matching TRBD2. CDR3 length: 17 residues. Germline CDR1 is SEHNR and CDR2 is FQNEAQ (reference sequence). Losses at the gene ends were 6 bases for V and 7 bases for J; bases not matched to a gene: 11. The full variable domain, completed using reference TRBV7-9 and TRBJ2-2, is DTGVSQNPRHKITKRGQNVTFRCDPISEHNRLYWYRQTLGQGPEFLTYFQNEAQLEKSRLLSDRFSAERPKGSFSTLEIQRTEQGDSAMYLCASRTPRTSGRGGELFFGEGSRLTVL.

V usage is TRBV20-1 and J usage is TRBJ1-1; maybe TRBD1 (5 bases). In germline, CDR1 is DFQATT, CDR2 SNEGSKA (reference sequence). V shed 1 base and J shed 0 bases, with 12 bases lying between them. CDR3 length: 15 residues. In DNA form, the CDR3 reads TGCAGTGCTAGAGGCCGGGACGGTTTGAACACTGAAGCTTTCTTT. This codes for CSARGRDGLNTEAFF.

The chain uses TRBV4-1 and TRBJ2-7, with 10 bases lining up with TRBD2. In germline, CDR1 is MGHRA, CDR2 YSYEKL. The ends lost 2 bases at V and 3 bases at J; junction bases unmatched: 4. CDR3 length: 15 residues. This chain's CDR3 is CASSQTSGVLYEQYF. The CDR3 DNA sequence: TGCGCCAGCAGCCAAACTAGCGGGGTTCTCTACGAGCAGTACTTC.

Concerning this clonotype: A clone one base away is much larger, so this may be a read error. The chain couples TRBV12-3 or TRBV12-4 to TRBJ2-1, with TRBD1 identical over 7 bases. With V trimmed by 3 bases and J by 6 bases, 2 bases remained unmatched. CDR3 size: 13 residues. The CDR3 bases are TGTGCCAGCAGTTTCTACAGGGGCAATGAGCAGTTCTTC. The encoded protein is CASSFYRGNEQFF.

There are many counts of this clonotype. The rearrangement links TRBV12-3 or TRBV12-4 to TRBJ2-4, with D perhaps matching TRBD1 (6 bases). Trimming removed 6 bases at V and 6 bases at J, with 12 bases between. This CDR3 is built from 13 residues. CDR3 coding DNA: TGTGCCAGCAGAACAGGGTCCGCAAACATTCAGTACTTC. Its translation is CASRTGSANIQYF.

The rearrangement joins TRBV9 to TRBJ1-5; the D is unclear. The CDR3 is 14 amino acids. Germline V gives CDR1 SGDLS, CDR2 YYNGEE. V gave up 4 bases and J gave up 1 base, with 9 bases separating them. The CDR3 DNA follows: TGTGCCAGCAGCCGTGACTTAAGCAATCAGCCCCAGCATTTT. Encoded protein: CASSRDLSNQPQHF.

This clonotype was detected only a few times. The rearrangement uses TRBV6-1 and TRBJ2-3; possibly TRBD2 for D (6 bases). With 5 bases removed from V and 1 base from J, the gap between germline ends came to 16 bases. Germline-derived CDR1 and CDR2 are MNHNS and SASEGT. There are 16 residues in the CDR3. CDR3 nucleotides: TGTGCCAGCAGTTTGAAGCGGACTATCGGCACAGATACGCAGTATTTT. This sequence encodes CASSLKRTIGTDTQYF.

This clonotype was seen at least ten times. The DNA of the CDR3 is TGCGCCAGCAGCTCGGATGGGCTTTACGAGCAGTACTTC. Its protein is CASSSDGLYEQYF. The V and J genes are TRBV5-1 and TRBJ2-7; D is undetermined. Trimming cost V 3 bases and J 4 bases, with 11 bases left between them. This CDR3 contains 13 residues. Germline assignment: CDR1 SGHRS and CDR2 YFSETQ.

This clonotype was counted a few times. V gene TRBV15 combines with J gene TRBJ2-7, with TRBD2 as a possible D gene (5 bases). Deletions cut 5 bases from V and 6 bases from J, with 11 bases between. The length of the CDR3 is 12 residues. Per the germline V gene, CDR1 is LNHNV and CDR2 is YYDKDF (reference sequence). CDR3 loop: CATSGGSGEQYF. The CDR3, as DNA: TGTGCCACCAGCGGCGGGTCCGGCGAGCAGTACTTC.

This clonotype was recorded a few times. The chain combines TRBV4-1 with TRBJ2-7, with a tentative D call TRBD2 (5 bases). Trimming shortened V by 1 base and J by 7 bases, and 11 bases separated the two germline ends. The CDR3 sequence is 13 residues long. Germline assignment: CDR1 MGHRA and CDR2 YSYEKL. The CDR3 DNA reads as TGCGCCAGCAGCCAAGGCTGGGAGTGGGAGCAGTACTTC. The encoded protein is CASSQGWEWEQYF.

The V gene is TRBV7-6, the J gene TRBJ2-7, with 9 bases identical to TRBD2. The germline V gene encodes CDR1 SGHVS and CDR2 FNYEAQ. The CDR3 extends over 15 amino acids. V gave up 4 bases and J gave up 7 bases; unmatched junction bases: 11. In DNA, the CDR3 is TGTGCCAGCAGCTCTCGAGCGGGAGGCCCCCGGGAGCAGTACTTC. Residues: CASSSRAGGPREQYF.

The genes are TRBV10-3 and TRBJ2-2; D remains unclear. CDR3 length equals 12 residues. V lost 4 bases and J 7 bases, leaving 7 bases between the germline ends. Germline V gene data show CDR1 as ENHRY and CDR2 as SYGVKD. The CDR3 loop reads CAISGPDGELFF. DNA of the CDR3: TGTGCCATCAGTGGACCCGACGGGGAGCTGTTTTTT.

The chain combines TRBV10-3 with TRBJ2-7; TRBD1 agrees at 7 bases. Per germline, CDR1 ENHRY and CDR2 SYGVKD. V lost 6 bases and J lost 0; bases outside the gene matches: 2. CDR3 length: 13 residues. The CDR3 loop reads CAIRRQGSYEQYF. In DNA form, the CDR3 reads TGTGCCATCAGGAGACAGGGCTCCTACGAGCAGTACTTC.

On this clonotype itself: Because the CDR3 is missing its conserved closing phenylalanine or tryptophan, this is likely a read error. This sequence joins TRBV7-2 and TRBJ2-3; no firm D call. Deletions cut 3 bases from V and 4 bases from J, with 2 bases between. The germline CDR1 and CDR2 sequences are SGHTA and FQGNSA. The CDR3 has 11 amino acids. CDR3 sequence reads: CASSFPDTQYI. Written as DNA, the CDR3 is TGTGCCAGCAGCTTCCCAGATACGCAGTATATT.

This chain connects TRBV3-1 to TRBJ2-7, with D maybe TRBD2 (5 bases). The V and J ends lost 0 bases and 5 bases respectively, with 14 bases between them. The CDR3 is 15 amino acids. CDR1 and CDR2 (germline): LGHDT, YNNKEL (reference sequence). The CDR3 nucleotides are TGTGCCAGCAGCCAAGATTGGAGAGGGCGCGACGAGCAGTACTTC. Amino acid sequence: CASSQDWRGRDEQYF.